The present T cell receptor (beta chain) was sequenced within a study of T cells expressing NK-cell markers. Study at large: The study drew TCR beta repertoires from sorted CD3+CD56+NKG2C+, CD3+CD56+NKG2C- and CD3+CD56-NKG2C+ T cells.

Study-wide results and limits: A range of about 1.0-7.0% of CD8+ T cells consisted of dominant NKG2C+ clonotypes in several donors. It remained uncertain whether the expanded NKG2C+ T cell clones were specific for HCMV antigens.

This CDR3 is built from 13 residues. Germline V gene data show CDR1 as KGHDR and CDR2 as SFDVKD. Details on this clonotype: Its antigen is unidentified.

Template switching by 5'RACE with UMIs generated the TCR beta cDNA. Following a re-call of the 5' RACE reads, TCRdb has one entry per CDR3 protein and lacks DNA. The listing records about 410,000 distinct CDR3 sequences. V usage is TRBV24-1 and J usage is TRBJ2-2; the D gene TCRdb calls, TRBD1, cannot be checked with no DNA. The sequenced material came from blood T cells: a sorted CD56 or NKG2C T cell subset, CD4+ or CD8+ T cells, or bulk PBMC T cells (not recorded which). The TCR originated in a woman in her forties or fifties in good health. The CDR3 spells CATSGAITGELFF.